These 27 T cell receptor beta chains were sequenced from one sample in a study of cytomegalovirus exposure and HLA in healthy donors. The PCR had 60 Vbeta and 13 Jbeta primers. Assay: immunoSEQ multiplex PCR; the TCRdb copy retains only in-frame clones and omits some. The data hold 150,000 to 200,000 clones, with 65% to 80% observed a single time. The sequencing input was PBMCs. These receptors were collected from a woman aged 40-49 years in good health and CMV-seronegative.

This chain joins TRBV7-9 and TRBJ2-6; D is uncertain. V lost 5 bases, J lost 3 bases, and 5 bases lay in between. Germline CDR1 is SEHNR and CDR2 is FQNEAQ (reference sequence). The CDR3 length is 13 residues. CDR3 amino acids: CASSRGGANVLTF. The CDR3 DNA is TGTGCCAGCAGCCGCGGTGGGGCCAACGTCCTGACTTTC.

The V call is TRBV7-7, the J call TRBJ2-5, with D perhaps matching TRBD1 (6 bases). CDR1 and CDR2 from the germline V gene are SSHAT and FNYEAQ (reference sequence). CDR3 length: 15 amino acids. The V end was cut by 5 bases, the J end by 5 bases, with 18 bases between. The CDR3 loop reads CASSTGTLLGETQYF. For the CDR3, the DNA is TGTGCCAGCAGCACGGGGACACTTCTGGGCGAGACCCAGTACTTC.

The V and J genes are TRBV10-3 and TRBJ2-7; 7 nucleotides agree with TRBD1. The CDR3 is 12 amino acids. V shed 6 bases and J 8 bases; nucleotides not matched to a gene: 7. Germline V gene sequence: CDR1 ENHRY, CDR2 SYGVKD. CDR3 amino acids: CAIRATGYKQYF. CDR3 DNA sequence: TGTGCCATCAGGGCGACAGGGTACAAGCAGTACTTC.

The rearrangement joins TRBV29-1 to TRBJ1-6, with D perhaps matching TRBD1 (5 bases). The CDR3 is made up of 12 amino acids. With 4 bases removed from V and 9 bases from J, the gap between germline ends came to 10 bases. Per germline, CDR1 SQVTM and CDR2 ANQGSEA. The CDR3 protein is CSVGGGTSPLHF. The DNA for the CDR3 is TGCAGCGTTGGCGGAGGGACTTCACCCCTCCACTTT.

This clone turned up a few times. The chain joins TRBV7-9 to TRBJ2-5; maybe TRBD2 (5 bases). The J call may not be correct, given that the DNA end is closer to TRBJ2-7. Germline V gives CDR1 SEHNR, CDR2 FQNEAQ (reference sequence). The CDR3 contains 14 residues. CDR3 protein: CASSFDYILFEQYF. CDR3 coding DNA: TGTGCCAGCAGCTTCGACTATATTCTCTTCGAGCAGTACTTC.

The chain joins TRBV19 to TRBJ2-1, with 8 bases lining up with TRBD2. CDR1 and CDR2 (germline): LNHDA, SQIVND (reference sequence). V shed 7 bases and J 1 base; nucleotides not matched to a gene: 9. This CDR3 contains 16 residues. The CDR3 loop is CASTEMTGGSYNEQFF. CDR3 nucleotide sequence: TGTGCCAGTACCGAAATGACGGGAGGGTCCTACAATGAGCAGTTCTTC.

The gene calls are TRBV14 and TRBJ2-2; TRBD1 might be the D (5 bases). The ends were cut back, 0 bases at V and 4 bases at J, with 15 bases in the middle. The CDR3 is made up of 17 amino acids. The germline gives CDR1 SGHDN, CDR2 FVKESK. For the CDR3, the DNA is TGTGCCAGCAGCCAAGATCCCCCAGGGCGAGGCACCGGGGAGCTGTTTTTT. Translating gives CASSQDPPGRGTGELFF.

The chain couples TRBV9 to TRBJ1-1; a weak D match, TRBD1 (5 bases). Germline assignment: CDR1 SGDLS and CDR2 YYNGEE. The ends were cut back, 0 bases at V and 11 bases at J, with 17 bases in the middle. The CDR3 consists of 14 residues. The CDR3 loop is CASSVEGRGPDAFF. Here the CDR3 DNA reads TGTGCCAGCAGCGTAGAGGGGCGGGGACCAGACGCTTTCTTT.

This clone was counted a few times. The V call is TRBV27, the J call TRBJ2-1; 16 bases align to TRBD2. This CDR3 is built from 17 residues. V trimming: 4 bases; J trimming: 1 base; junction bases outside the gene matches: 1. Germline CDR1 and CDR2: MNHEY and SMNVEV (reference sequence). CDR3 bases: TGTGCCAGCAGTTCGGGACTAGCGGGAGGGTCCTACAATGAGCAGTTCTTC. It translates to CASSSGLAGGSYNEQFF.

The rearrangement uses TRBV5-4 and TRBJ2-5, with D possibly TRBD1 on 5 matching bases. This CDR3 has 13 amino acids. V was trimmed by 4 bases and J by 5 bases, leaving 12 bases between them. The V gene's germline CDR1 is SGHNT and CDR2 YYREEE (reference sequence). CDR3 in DNA: TGTGCCAGCAGCCCGACAGTTACGGAGACCCAGTACTTC. It is translated as CASSPTVTETQYF.

This chain joins TRBV7-3 and TRBJ2-2; 9 nucleotides line up with TRBD2. The germline V gene has CDR1 SGHTA and CDR2 FQGTGA. This CDR3 is 17 amino acids long. V lost 5 bases and J lost 4; bases outside the gene matches: 11. CDR3: CASSPQGGRAATGELFF. The CDR3, as DNA: TGTGCCAGCAGCCCTCAGGGCGGGAGGGCCGCCACCGGGGAGCTGTTTTTT. Complete variable domain (other parts from reference TRBV7-3 and TRBJ2-2): GAGVSQTPSNKVTEKGKYVELRCDPISGHTALYWYRQSLGQGPEFLIYFQGTGAADDSGLPNDRFFAVRPEGSVSTLKIQRTERGDSAVYLCASSPQGGRAATGELFFGEGSRLTVL.

This clone was counted a single time. The rearrangement links TRBV11-3 to TRBJ2-5; 7 bases fit TRBD2. Germline assignment: CDR1 SGHNT and CDR2 YENEEA. With V trimmed by 10 bases and J by 3 bases, 5 bases remained unmatched. This CDR3 region has 12 residues. This CDR3 is CATRGVEETQYF. CDR3 nucleotide sequence: TGTGCCACCCGGGGGGTCGAAGAGACCCAGTACTTC.

J is TRBJ1-4 and V is TRBV4-3, with D unresolved. V lost 3 bases and J lost 8, with 19 bases in between. CDR3 length equals 16 residues. CDR1 and CDR2 from the germline V gene are LGHNA and YSLEER. CDR3 DNA sequence: TGCGCCAGCAGCCAGGATTGGGCAGGCGAAGGCGAAAAACTGTTTTTT. Translation: CASSQDWAGEGEKLFF.

The gene calls are TRBV5-1 and TRBJ2-1, with TRBD2 identical over 9 bases. The CDR3 extends over 15 amino acids. The trim removed 0 bases at V and 4 bases at J, leaving 2 bases unmatched. CDR1 SGHRS and CDR2 YFSETQ come from the germline V gene. This CDR3 reads CASSLVLAGYNEQFF. CDR3 coding DNA: TGCGCCAGCAGCTTGGTCCTAGCGGGATACAATGAGCAGTTCTTC.

The rearrangement links TRBV5-3 to TRBJ2-7; 8 nucleotides match TRBD1. TRBV5-3 is recorded as an ORF, its role being uncertain. Trimming at V came to 4 bases and at J to 2 bases, leaving 8 bases not matched to a gene. This CDR3 region has 15 residues. The DNA of the CDR3 is TGTGCCAGAAGCCTACCGACAGGGGTCCCCTACGAGCAGTACGTC. It translates to CARSLPTGVPYEQYV.

V usage is TRBV7-2 and J usage is TRBJ2-1; tentative D call: TRBD2 (6 bases). Germline CDR1 reads SGHTA; CDR2 reads FQGNSA. This CDR3 contains 18 residues. V lost 0 bases and J lost 0, with 15 bases in between. Here the CDR3 reads CASSLAWAGSPSYNEQFF. DNA for the CDR3: TGTGCCAGCAGCTTAGCGTGGGCCGGGAGCCCCTCCTACAATGAGCAGTTCTTC.

The rearrangement links TRBV5-4 to TRBJ2-1; D remains unclear. V was cut by 0 bases and J by 0 bases, with 7 bases left in between. The V gene's germline CDR1 is SGHNT and CDR2 YYREEE (reference sequence). This CDR3 has 15 residues. This chain's CDR3 is CASSLAAGSYNEQFF. DNA for the CDR3: TGTGCCAGCAGCTTGGCAGCAGGCTCCTACAATGAGCAGTTCTTC.

The CDR3 region has the DNA TGTGCCAGTAGGCTAGCGCCCGCTAGCACAGATACGCAGTATTTT. Its translation: CASRLAPASTDTQYF. The rearrangement uses TRBV19 and TRBJ2-3, with D tentatively TRBD2 (6 bases). From germline, CDR1 is LNHDA and CDR2 SQIVND (reference sequence). Between the trimmed V and J ends, which lost 6 bases and 0 bases, there was a span of 13 bases. This CDR3 region has 15 residues. Combining the CDR3 with reference TRBV19 and TRBJ2-3 gives the whole variable domain DGGITQSPKYLFRKEGQNVTLSCEQNLNHDAMYWYRQDPGQGLRLIYYSQIVNDFQKGDIAEGYSVSREKKESFPLTVTSAQKNPTAFYLCASRLAPASTDTQYFGPGTRLTVL.

This chain uses TRBV28 with TRBJ2-6; D is uncertain. The germline V and J ends were trimmed by 6 bases and 0 bases, with 12 bases remaining between them. Germline V lookup: CDR1 MDHEN, CDR2 SYDVKM. The CDR3 is made up of 16 amino acids. CDR3 sequence (DNA): TGTGCCAGCAGCGCCGGCGGTAGCTCTGGGGCCAACGTCCTGACTTTC. It yields the protein CASSAGGSSGANVLTF. Variable domain in full (rest from reference TRBV28 and TRBJ2-6): DVKVTQSSRYLVKRTGEKVFLECVQDMDHENMFWYRQDPGLGLRLIYFSYDVKMKEKGDIPEGYSVSREKKERFSLILESASTNQTSMYLCASSAGGSSGANVLTFGAGSRLTVL.

The chain recombines TRBV6-1 with TRBJ1-4; TRBD1 matches 8 bases. Per germline, CDR1 MNHNS and CDR2 SASEGT. This CDR3 spans 13 amino acids. With 4 bases clipped from V and 8 bases from J, the junction kept 3 bases outside the gene matches. Written as DNA, the CDR3 is TGTGCCAGCAGTGGTACAGGGGGAGAAAAACTGTTTTTT. Its translation: CASSGTGGEKLFF.

The chain links TRBV7-9 to TRBJ1-2, with 9 bases identical to TRBD1. The length of the CDR3 is 15 residues. CDR1 SEHNR and CDR2 FQNEAQ come from the germline V gene (reference sequence). J lost 3 bases, V lost 5 bases, and 7 bases had no gene match. DNA for the CDR3: TGTGCCAGCAGCCCGGGGACAGGGAATGACTATGGCTACACCTTC. Its translation is CASSPGTGNDYGYTF.

The J gene is TRBJ1-2, the V gene TRBV19; 7 bases map to TRBD1. V shed 6 bases and J 0 bases; nucleotides not matched to a gene: 4. The germline V gene encodes CDR1 LNHDA and CDR2 SQIVND (reference sequence). The CDR3 sequence is 14 residues long. As DNA, the CDR3 is TGTGCCAGTAGCCCGGACAGGACTAACTATGGCTACACCTTC. The encoded protein is CASSPDRTNYGYTF.

V is TRBV7-9 and J is TRBJ1-2; D is unresolved. CDR1 and CDR2 from the germline V gene are SEHNR and FQNEAQ (reference sequence). This CDR3 is built from 14 residues. V dropped 3 bases and J dropped 5 bases, with 13 bases sitting between them. The CDR3 DNA reads as TGTGCCAGCAGCTTCACCGGGTCCACATATGGCTACACCTTC. Translated: CASSFTGSTYGYTF.

The V gene is TRBV5-6, the J gene TRBJ2-7; 7 bases map to TRBD1. J was trimmed by 5 bases and V by 3 bases; bases with no gene match: 8. Germline V gene lookup returns CDR1 SGHDT and CDR2 YYEEEE. The CDR3 extends over 14 amino acids. The CDR3 nucleotides read TGTGCCAGCAGCTCCGGACAGGTTCTCCACGAGCAGTACGTC. Its translation: CASSSGQVLHEQYV.

The rearrangement uses TRBV5-1 and TRBJ1-1; 7 nucleotides match TRBD1. The CDR3 has 14 residues. Losses at the gene ends were 5 bases for V and 5 bases for J; bases not matched to a gene: 9. CDR1 and CDR2 (germline): SGHRS, YFSETQ. CDR3 sequence: CASRVGGAGTEAFF. CDR3 DNA: TGCGCCAGCAGAGTAGGGGGCGCGGGGACTGAAGCTTTCTTT.

V is TRBV19 and J is TRBJ1-1; TRBD1 agrees at 12 bases. In germline, CDR1 is LNHDA, CDR2 SQIVND (reference sequence). This CDR3 region has 18 residues. Trimming cost V 4 bases and J 3 bases; bases outside gene matches: 12. The CDR3 loop is CASSTRDRGLLSHTEAFF. In DNA form, the CDR3 reads TGTGCCAGTAGTACCCGGGACAGGGGGCTATTGAGTCACACTGAAGCTTTCTTT. The whole variable domain, remainder taken from reference TRBV19 and TRBJ1-1, is DGGITQSPKYLFRKEGQNVTLSCEQNLNHDAMYWYRQDPGQGLRLIYYSQIVNDFQKGDIAEGYSVSREKKESFPLTVTSAQKNPTAFYLCASSTRDRGLLSHTEAFFGQGTRLTVV.

This sequence joins TRBV18 and TRBJ1-3, with 7 bases fitting TRBD1. The CDR3 contains 16 residues. Germline values: CDR1 KGHSH, CDR2 LQKENI. J gave up 4 bases and V 6 bases, and 12 bases lay outside the gene matches. The DNA for the CDR3 is TGTGCCAGCTCTACCCGGGGACAGAACTACGGAAACACCATATATTTT. Its translation is CASSTRGQNYGNTIYF.